The 32 T cell receptor beta chains below come from one sample, sequenced in a study of cytomegalovirus exposure and HLA in healthy donors. The PCR had 60 Vbeta and 13 Jbeta primers. TCRdb's copy holds only in-frame clones and misses some; the assay was immunoSEQ multiplex PCR. In all, the sample yields around 190,000 clones. The specimen was PBMCs. The receptors shown here come from a woman aged 25-40 years in good health and CMV-seropositive.

The CDR3 is CASSPPGQINYGYTF. The DNA of the CDR3 is TGTGCCAGCAGCCCTCCGGGACAGATTAACTATGGCTACACCTTC. This rearrangement joins TRBV5-6 to TRBJ1-2; 7 nucleotides line up with TRBD1. From germline, CDR1 is SGHDT and CDR2 YYEEEE. Germline trimming cut 4 bases from V and 1 base from J; bases unmatched to any gene: 7. This CDR3 is 15 amino acids long.

This chain uses TRBV10-3 with TRBJ2-7, with D possibly being TRBD1 (6 bases). CDR1 is ENHRY and CDR2 is SYGVKD in the germline V gene. The ends were cut back, 3 bases at V and 2 bases at J, with 11 bases in the middle. The CDR3 spans 14 residues. CDR3 bases: TGTGCCATCAGTGAATCAGGGGCCCCCTACGAGCAGTACTTC. Protein: CAISESGAPYEQYF.

This chain uses TRBV7-2 with TRBJ1-2; D not resolved. Germline CDR1 SGHTA, CDR2 FQGNSA. CDR3 length: 14 amino acids. V was clipped by 5 bases and J by 5 bases, with 15 bases between them. CDR3 sequence: CASSVTGGSYGYTF. The DNA of the CDR3 is TGTGCCAGCAGCGTTACTGGCGGGTCTTATGGCTACACCTTC.

The V call is TRBV19, the J call TRBJ2-6, with D tentatively TRBD2 (5 bases). There are 12 residues in the CDR3. The V gene's germline CDR1 is LNHDA and CDR2 SQIVND (reference sequence). CDR3: CEPGAGANVLTF. As DNA, the CDR3 is TGTGAACCCGGGGCTGGGGCCAACGTCCTGACTTTC.

V and J are TRBV18 and TRBJ1-4, with 8 bases identical to TRBD1. The junction had 3 bases not matched to a gene; V was cut back by 4 bases and J by 5 bases. The CDR3 totals 14 residues. Germline loops: CDR1 KGHSH, CDR2 LQKENI. CDR3: CASSRRDRNEKLFF. As DNA, the CDR3 is TGTGCCAGCTCACGCCGGGACAGGAATGAAAAACTGTTTTTT. The full variable domain, with the rest looked up from reference TRBV18 and TRBJ1-4, is NAGVMQNPRHLVRRRGQEARLRCSPMKGHSHVYWYRQLPEEGLKFMVYLQKENIIDESGMPKERFSAEFPKEGPSILRIQQVVRGDSAAYFCASSRRDRNEKLFFGSGTQLSVL.

CDR3 residues: CASREHLNTEAFF. Here the CDR3 DNA reads TGTGCCAGCAGGGAACATTTGAACACTGAAGCTTTCTTT. The V call is TRBV6-1, the J call TRBJ1-1; D unclear. The CDR3 loop spans 13 amino acids. The germline CDR1 and CDR2 sequences are MNHNS and SASEGT. V lost 6 bases, J lost 0 bases, and 8 bases lay in between.

This chain joins TRBV19 and TRBJ2-2; unclear D gene. Germline V CDR1 and CDR2: LNHDA, SQIVND (reference sequence). This CDR3 spans 15 amino acids. The V gene lost 7 bases and the J gene lost 6 bases, with 18 bases spanning the gap. In DNA, the CDR3 is TGTGCCAGTAAAGAATTCGACACCTCGGCCGGGGAGCTGTTTTTT. This codes for CASKEFDTSAGELFF.

This chain connects TRBV23-1 to TRBJ2-3, with 11 nucleotides matching TRBD2. TRBV23-1 is marked as an open reading frame, function uncertain. The V and J ends lost 4 bases and 6 bases, in that order; junction bases with no gene match: 6. This CDR3 is built from 15 residues. The CDR3 nucleotides read TGCGCCAGCAGTCTACTAGCGGGAGTGTTTGATACGCAGTATTTT. As protein: CASSLLAGVFDTQYF.

The chain has TRBV18 and TRBJ2-7; 10 nucleotides agree with TRBD2. Germline values: CDR1 KGHSH, CDR2 LQKENI. The CDR3 is 15 residues long. The V segment lost 6 bases and the J segment 1 base; nucleotides outside the gene matches: 6. The CDR3 sequence: CASSLGLAASYEQYF. The CDR3 DNA is TGTGCCAGCTCCCTTGGACTAGCGGCTTCCTACGAGCAGTACTTC.

The chain uses TRBV5-1 and TRBJ2-7, with unresolved D. This CDR3 contains 13 residues. Germline CDR1 is SGHRS and CDR2 is YFSETQ. Trimming cost V 0 bases and J 0 bases, with 4 bases left between them. CDR3 bases: TGCGCCAGCAGCTTGGACACCTCCTACGAGCAGTACTTC. Its protein product is CASSLDTSYEQYF.

The genes are TRBV6-5 and TRBJ1-2, with 8 bases that match TRBD1. With V trimmed by 5 bases and J by 8 bases, 7 bases remained unmatched. CDR3 size: 13 residues. Germline CDR1 is MNHEY and CDR2 is SVGAGI. The CDR3 sequence is CASSGWTGIGYTF. The CDR3 DNA reads TGTGCCAGCAGTGGATGGACAGGGATCGGCTACACCTTC.

The V gene is TRBV28, the J gene TRBJ1-5; weak D call: TRBD1 (6 bases). CDR1 is MDHEN and CDR2 is SYDVKM in the germline V gene. With 9 bases removed from V and 3 bases from J, the gap between germline ends came to 12 bases. The CDR3 is 13 amino acids. The CDR3 spells CASITGYNQPQHF. CDR3 in DNA: TGTGCCAGTATTACAGGGTACAATCAGCCCCAGCATTTT.

The rearrangement links TRBV2 to TRBJ2-7; perhaps TRBD2 as D (5 bases). Per the germline V gene, CDR1 is SNHLY and CDR2 is FYNNEI. V lost 6 bases and J 5 bases, leaving 8 bases between the germline ends. The CDR3 covers 11 residues. As DNA, the CDR3 is TGTGCCAGCAGGCGGGTGCACGAGCAGTACTTC. Translation gives CASRRVHEQYF.

The rearrangement uses TRBV6-5 and TRBJ2-5; 13 nucleotides agree with TRBD2. The length of the CDR3 is 15 residues. J lost 3 bases, V lost 7 bases, and 5 bases had no gene match. Germline V gene lookup returns CDR1 MNHEY and CDR2 SVGAGI. CDR3 sequence: CASTRLAGGEETQYF. The CDR3 DNA follows: TGTGCCAGCACCCGACTAGCGGGGGGAGAAGAGACCCAGTACTTC.

V is TRBV9 and J is TRBJ2-3, with 7 bases aligning to TRBD2. V shed 4 bases and J 2 bases; nucleotides not matched to a gene: 10. Germline V gives CDR1 SGDLS, CDR2 YYNGEE. The CDR3 is 16 amino acids. CDR3 coding DNA: TGTGCCAGCAGCCCGATGTTAGCGGGCCCCACAGATACGCAGTATTTT. Translating gives CASSPMLAGPTDTQYF.

V usage is TRBV19 and J usage is TRBJ2-3; 11 bases line up with TRBD2. The CDR3 runs 16 residues. J was trimmed by 3 bases and V by 1 base; bases with no gene match: 3. Per germline, CDR1 LNHDA and CDR2 SQIVND (reference sequence). The CDR3 reads CASSIGLAGRTDTQYF. The CDR3 DNA reads as TGTGCCAGTAGTATAGGACTAGCGGGGCGAACAGATACGCAGTATTTT.

The rearrangement links TRBV6-5 to TRBJ2-5, with D possibly being TRBD1 (6 bases). Judging by the DNA end, TRBJ2-7 fits better; the J call may be wrong. Germline CDR1 reads MNHEY; CDR2 reads SVGAGI. The CDR3 is 15 residues long. The CDR3 sequence is CASSYRGQREYEQYF. The DNA for the CDR3 is TGTGCCAGCAGTTACCGCGGACAGAGGGAGTACGAGCAGTACTTC.

The chain employs TRBV2 and TRBJ2-2; 11 bases align to TRBD2. V trimming: 7 bases; J trimming: 6 bases; junction bases outside the gene matches: 10. From germline, CDR1 is SNHLY and CDR2 FYNNEI. The CDR3 sequence is 16 residues long. CDR3 region: CASNRQTSGKAGELFF. The CDR3 DNA sequence: TGTGCCAGCAACCGACAGACTAGCGGGAAGGCCGGGGAGCTGTTTTTT.

The CDR3 coding sequence is TGTGCCAGCAGCTCGAAGGGGTGGAAGGGGGCTGAAAAACTGTTTTTT. This encodes CASSSKGWKGAEKLFF. The genes are TRBV7-9 and TRBJ1-4; the match to TRBD1 covers 7 bases. V lost 4 bases, J lost 7 bases, and 12 bases stayed unmatched. CDR3 length: 16 residues. CDR1 is SEHNR and CDR2 is FQNEAQ in the germline V gene (reference sequence). Full variable domain (outside the CDR3, taken from reference TRBV7-9 and TRBJ1-4): DTGVSQNPRHKITKRGQNVTFRCDPISEHNRLYWYRQTLGQGPEFLTYFQNEAQLEKSRLLSDRFSAERPKGSFSTLEIQRTEQGDSAMYLCASSSKGWKGAEKLFFGSGTQLSVL.

This rearrangement joins TRBV7-2 to TRBJ2-7; TRBD2 matches at 13 bases. CDR3 length: 18 residues. With 0 bases clipped from V and 0 bases from J, the junction kept 5 bases outside the gene matches. Germline V lookup: CDR1 SGHTA, CDR2 FQGNSA. Written as DNA, the CDR3 is TGTGCCAGCAGCTTAGCGATAGGGACTAGCGGGAACTCCTACGAGCAGTACTTC. Translated: CASSLAIGTSGNSYEQYF.

The chain employs TRBV28 and TRBJ2-7, with D unclear. Trimming shortened V by 3 bases and J by 2 bases, and 14 bases separated the two germline ends. CDR1 and CDR2 from the germline V gene are MDHEN and SYDVKM. CDR3 size: 15 residues. For the CDR3, the DNA is TGTGCCAGCAGTTTGCGCCCCGTCACGACCTACGAGCAGTACTTC. This encodes CASSLRPVTTYEQYF.

The chain is built from TRBV19 and TRBJ2-1; D may be TRBD2 (6 bases). This CDR3 has 14 amino acids. The V gene lost 6 bases and the J gene lost 7 bases, with 16 bases spanning the gap. CDR1 and CDR2 from the germline V gene are LNHDA and SQIVND (reference sequence). The CDR3 sequence is CASSRGLSLNEQFF. The CDR3 DNA sequence: TGTGCCAGTAGCCGGGGGTTGAGCCTGAATGAGCAGTTCTTC.

The genes are TRBV4-3 and TRBJ2-7; TRBD1 agrees at 10 bases. The CDR3 loop spans 15 amino acids. V trimming: 3 bases; J trimming: 4 bases; junction bases outside the gene matches: 6. CDR1 and CDR2 from the germline V gene are LGHNA and YSLEER. CDR3 residues: CASSHRQGAMYEQYF. CDR3 nucleotide sequence: TGCGCCAGCAGCCACAGACAGGGGGCCATGTACGAGCAGTACTTC.

The chain links TRBV6-1 to TRBJ1-4, with D perhaps matching TRBD1 (6 bases). The V gene's germline CDR1 is MNHNS and CDR2 SASEGT. The CDR3 is 13 amino acids. V was trimmed by 7 bases and J by 3 bases, leaving 9 bases between them. Written as DNA, the CDR3 is TGTGCCAGCATGGGACATGCTAATGAAAAACTGTTTTTT. This gives the protein CASMGHANEKLFF.

This chain uses TRBV7-2 with TRBJ2-3, with 11 bases that match TRBD2. Trimming took 3 bases from V and 5 from J; bases not matched to a gene: 7. Germline-derived CDR1 and CDR2 are SGHTA and FQGNSA. CDR3 length equals 16 residues. CDR3 nucleotides: TGTGCCAGCAGCTTGACTAGCGGGGTACTAGGAGATACGCAGTATTTT. Translation: CASSLTSGVLGDTQYF.

V and J are TRBV6-5 and TRBJ2-7; tentatively, D is TRBD2 (5 bases). The CDR3 is made up of 15 amino acids. Germline-derived CDR1 and CDR2 are MNHEY and SVGAGI. Trimming took off 0 bases at V and 0 bases at J, with 9 bases between the two ends. The CDR3 DNA follows: TGTGCCAGCAGTTACTCTAGCGCCAGCTCCTACGAGCAGTACTTC. This sequence encodes CASSYSSASSYEQYF.

This sequence joins TRBV5-4 and TRBJ2-7; 7 bases line up with TRBD2. Germline trimming cut 3 bases from V and 3 bases from J; bases unmatched to any gene: 9. Germline V gene data show CDR1 as SGHNT and CDR2 as YYREEE (reference sequence). The CDR3 sequence is 15 residues long. DNA for the CDR3: TGTGCCAGCAGCTCCGGGGGGAACGGGGGCTACGAGCAGTACTTC. As protein: CASSSGGNGGYEQYF. The variable domain in full, with the rest retrieved from reference TRBV5-4 and TRBJ2-7, is ETGVTQSPTHLIKTRGQQVTLRCSSQSGHNTVSWYQQALGQGPQFIFQYYREEENGRGNFPPRFSGLQFPNYSSELNVNALELDDSALYLCASSSGGNGGYEQYFGPGTRLTVT.

Written as DNA, the CDR3 is TGCAGCGTTGAATCGGGTCTCAACCCAGATACGCAGTATTTT. Its translation is CSVESGLNPDTQYF. The V gene is TRBV29-1, the J gene TRBJ2-3; D is unresolved. Trimming stripped 2 bases from V and 4 bases from J, with 13 bases between. The CDR3 is 14 residues long. Germline V gene data show CDR1 as SQVTM and CDR2 as ANQGSEA.

V gene TRBV6-5 combines with J gene TRBJ2-3; D ambiguous. V dropped 1 base and J dropped 0 bases, with 5 bases sitting between them. Germline CDR1 and CDR2: MNHEY and SVGAGI. The CDR3 runs 14 residues. CDR3 nucleotide sequence: TGTGCCAGCAGTTACTTCTCTAGCACAGATACGCAGTATTTT. Its protein is CASSYFSSTDTQYF.

The chain recombines TRBV7-8 with TRBJ2-7; D perhaps matches TRBD2 (5 bases). With 2 bases removed from V and 0 bases from J, the gap between germline ends came to 5 bases. The CDR3 sequence is 13 residues long. Germline values: CDR1 SGHVS, CDR2 FQNEAQ. The CDR3 reads CASSLTSSYEQYF. CDR3 nucleotide sequence: TGTGCCAGCAGCTTAACTAGCTCCTACGAGCAGTACTTC.

J is TRBJ1-1 and V is TRBV10-1; no definite D call. Deletions cut 3 bases from V and 2 bases from J, with 7 bases between. Per the germline V gene, CDR1 is WNHNN and CDR2 is SYGVQD (reference sequence). The CDR3 covers 13 residues. The DNA of the CDR3 is TGCGCCAGCAGTGAAGCATCCAACACTGAAGCTTTCTTT. Translation gives CASSEASNTEAFF.

V gene TRBV7-6 combines with J gene TRBJ1-1; possibly TRBD1 for D (5 bases). Germline lookup yields CDR1 SGHVS and CDR2 FNYEAQ. The CDR3 spans 16 residues. V lost 1 base and J lost 4, with 16 bases in between. The CDR3 DNA reads as TGTGCCAGCAGCTTAGGAGTAGGGGCGCTTGGCACTGAAGCTTTCTTT. Its translation is CASSLGVGALGTEAFF.